This TCR beta chain was retrieved from a study of identical twins. Broader study findings: Out-of-frame alpha sequences shared by twins were enriched for low generation probability.

Via MiXCR, TCRdb re-called the 5' RACE reads, giving one row per CDR3 protein. There are fewer than 500,000 distinct CDR3 sequences in the sample; approximately 14% occur only once, and approximately 1% lies in the top ten. With 8 bases removed from V and 8 bases from J, the gap between germline ends came to 24 bases. This CDR3 is built from 16 residues. As concerns this clonotype: As yet, its antigen is unknown.

These data were likewise used in another study, on yellow fever vaccine responses in identical twins.

The TCR sequence derives from a woman between 18 and 30 years old in good health. Sample: CD4+ T cells sorted from blood. The chain carries TRBV12-3 or TRBV12-4 and TRBJ2-2; D perhaps matches TRBD2 (6 bases). The chain's CDR3 is CASQRPGTPLTGELFF. The CDR3, as DNA: TGTGCCAGCCAACGTCCCGGGACTCCTTTGACTGGGGAGCTGTTTTTT.